The 14 T cell receptor beta chains reported below all come from one sample, sequenced in a study of identical twins. TCRdb analysed the 5' RACE reads with MiXCR anew, one entry per CDR3 protein. The sample has fewer than 550,000 distinct CDR3 sequences, approximately 15% seen once. In addition, the sample was reused for a study of yellow fever vaccine responses in identical twins.

Material for sequencing was CD4+ T cells sorted from blood. The origin of the receptors is a woman younger than 35 in good health.

This clonotype has more than one count but fewer than ten. The chain recombines TRBV6-6 with TRBJ1-1; no definite D call. The germline V gene has CDR1 MNHNY and CDR2 SVGAGI (reference sequence). The germline V and J ends were trimmed by 8 bases and 7 bases, with 17 bases remaining between them. CDR3 length: 13 residues. CDR3 sequence reads: CASSSTDGNEAFF. DNA for the CDR3: TGTGCCAGCTCCTCTACCGACGGTAATGAAGCTTTCTTT.

The chain joins TRBV10-3 to TRBJ2-7, with D perhaps TRBD1 (6 bases). Trimming pared 10 bases from V and 6 bases from J, leaving 19 bases between. Germline V CDR1 and CDR2: ENHRY, SYGVKD. The CDR3 length is 13 residues. The CDR3 bases are TGTGCCACATGGACAGCTACTCCTGGCGAGCAGTACTTC. It translates to CATWTATPGEQYF.

A note on this clonotype: This clone may be a read error of a much larger clone one base away. V gene TRBV6-5 combines with J gene TRBJ1-1, with TRBD1 matching 10 bases. V was clipped by 0 bases and J by 4 bases; unmatched bases: 2. Germline lookup yields CDR1 MNHEY and CDR2 SVGAGI. The CDR3 runs to 15 residues. The CDR3 protein is CASSYSRTGGTEAFF. In nucleotides, the CDR3 is TGTGCCAGCAGTTACTCAAGGACAGGGGGCACTGAAGCTTTCTTT.

This clonotype has just a few counts. V is TRBV11-2 and J is TRBJ2-7, with D perhaps matching TRBD1 (6 bases). Germline V gene lookup returns CDR1 SGHAT and CDR2 FQNNGV. This CDR3 has 15 amino acids. V lost 3 bases and J lost 0, with 12 bases in between. CDR3 sequence: CASSFRTAASYEQYF. CDR3 DNA sequence: TGTGCCAGCAGCTTTAGGACAGCCGCCTCCTACGAGCAGTACTTC.

This clonotype was detected ten times or more. The V call is TRBV4-2, the J call TRBJ2-5, with 7 positions matching TRBD1. The CDR3 consists of 14 residues. V trimming: 1 base; J trimming: 2 bases; junction bases outside the gene matches: 1. The germline V gene encodes CDR1 LGHNA and CDR2 YNFKEQ. The CDR3: CASSQGTGQETQYF. CDR3 nucleotide sequence: TGTGCCAGCAGCCAAGGGACAGGTCAAGAGACCCAGTACTTC.

The rearrangement links TRBV28 to TRBJ2-2; D possibly corresponds to TRBD1 (7 bases). In germline, CDR1 is MDHEN, CDR2 SYDVKM. The CDR3 loop spans 15 amino acids. V lost 5 bases to trimming and J lost 3 bases, with 13 bases between them. The DNA of the CDR3 is TGTGCCAGCAGTCCGACAGGGAGGCACACCGGGGAGCTGTTTTTT. Amino acids: CASSPTGRHTGELFF.

This rearrangement joins TRBV11-2 to TRBJ2-5, with 8 bases identical to TRBD2. The germline V gene encodes CDR1 SGHAT and CDR2 FQNNGV. CDR3 length equals 15 residues. V was pared by 2 bases and J by 4 bases, with 6 bases of the junction left unmatched. CDR3 in amino acids: CASSLPGLGRETQYF. The CDR3 DNA sequence: TGTGCCAGCAGCTTACCGGGACTAGGTAGAGAGACCCAGTACTTC. The whole variable domain, filled in from reference TRBV11-2 and TRBJ2-5, reads EAGVAQSPRYKIIEKRQSVAFWCNPISGHATLYWYQQILGQGPKLLIQFQNNGVVDDSQLPKDRFSAERLKGVDSTLKIQPAKLEDSAVYLCASSLPGLGRETQYFGPGTRLLVL.

DNA of the CDR3: TGCGCCAGCAGCGGTAGACCAGGGAGCAGGACTAATGAAAAACTGTTTTTT. Translating it yields CASSGRPGSRTNEKLFF. The V and J genes are TRBV23-1 and TRBJ1-4, with D possibly being TRBD1 (5 bases). TRBV23-1 is treated as an ORF (open reading frame) with a function not yet certain. V was pared by 6 bases and J by 2 bases, with 19 bases between. The CDR3 contains 17 residues.

The CDR3 DNA reads as TGTGCCAGCAGGGCCCTCGGGGGTACCGCCTACGAGCAGTACTTC. Protein: CASRALGGTAYEQYF. The chain carries TRBV27 and TRBJ2-7; D possibly corresponds to TRBD2 (6 bases). The CDR3 has 15 residues. Trimming removed 6 bases from V and 2 bases from J, with 17 bases in between. Germline assignment: CDR1 MNHEY and CDR2 SMNVEV (reference sequence).

V and J are TRBV20-1 and TRBJ2-7; tentatively, D is TRBD1 (5 bases). Germline V gives CDR1 DFQATT, CDR2 SNEGSKA (reference sequence). Deletions cut 6 bases from V and 5 bases from J, with 14 bases between. This CDR3 contains 12 residues. The CDR3 sequence is CSALLRTNEQYF. CDR3 coding DNA: TGCAGTGCCCTCCTAAGGACAAACGAGCAGTACTTC.

This clonotype was counted ten times or more. V and J are TRBV29-1 and TRBJ2-1; tentatively, D is TRBD1 (6 bases). V was pared by 7 bases and J by 12 bases, with 22 bases between. Germline CDR1 SQVTM, CDR2 ANQGSEA. The CDR3 covers 13 residues. For the CDR3, the DNA is TGCAGCGGGCGGACAGAGGGGCGACGGGGGCAGTTCTTC. Translation gives CSGRTEGRRGQFF.

The genes are TRBV3-1 and TRBJ2-1; 7 positions match TRBD2. Germline CDR1 is LGHDT and CDR2 is YNNKEL (reference sequence). The trim removed 7 bases at V and 8 bases at J, leaving 11 bases unmatched. CDR3 size: 14 residues. The chain's CDR3 is CASKNRGSVDEQFF. For the CDR3, the DNA is TGTGCCAGCAAGAACCGCGGGAGTGTCGATGAGCAGTTCTTC.

There are many counts of this clonotype. The chain links TRBV7-8 to TRBJ1-1; TRBD1 is a possible D gene (6 bases). CDR3 length equals 14 residues. From germline, CDR1 is SGHVS and CDR2 FQNEAQ. Trimming left V 3 bases short and J 2 bases short, with 10 bases between. The CDR3 DNA reads as TGTGCCAGCAGCTTGGGACAAATTAACACTGAAGCTTTCTTT. As protein: CASSLGQINTEAFF.

This clonotype was found many times. The rearrangement links TRBV12-3 or TRBV12-4 to TRBJ1-1; D not certain. The germline V and J ends were trimmed by 5 bases and 7 bases, with 8 bases remaining between them. The length of the CDR3 is 11 residues. Here the CDR3 reads CASSIQDEAFF. The CDR3 nucleotides read TGTGCCAGCAGTATCCAGGATGAAGCTTTCTTT.